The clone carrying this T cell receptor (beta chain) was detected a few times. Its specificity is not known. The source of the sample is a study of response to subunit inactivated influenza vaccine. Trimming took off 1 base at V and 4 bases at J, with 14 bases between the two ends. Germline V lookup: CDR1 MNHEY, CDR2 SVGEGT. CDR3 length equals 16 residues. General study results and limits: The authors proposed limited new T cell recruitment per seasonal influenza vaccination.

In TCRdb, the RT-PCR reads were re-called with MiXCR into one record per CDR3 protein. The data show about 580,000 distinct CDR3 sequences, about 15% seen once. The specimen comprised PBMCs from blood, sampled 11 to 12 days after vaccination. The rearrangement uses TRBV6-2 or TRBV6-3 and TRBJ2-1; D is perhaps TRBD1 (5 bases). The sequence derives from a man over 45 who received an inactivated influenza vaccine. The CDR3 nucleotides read TGTGCCAGCAGTTACTACAGGAATCCCCCGTACAATGAGCAGTTCTTC. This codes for CASSYYRNPPYNEQFF.